A single sample is the source of the 25 T cell receptor beta chains below, sequenced in a study of blood T cell repertoires in COVID-19. TCRdb's table, derived via immunoSEQ multiplex PCR, lists solely in-frame clones and lacks some. The sample holds roughly 250,000 clones, about 82% seen once. Sequencing input: peripheral blood. All receptors come from a woman aged 60-75 years with active or convalescent COVID-19.

This clone showed up just once. The chain carries TRBV29-1 and TRBJ2-2; 9 nucleotides match TRBD1. The germline V gene has CDR1 SQVTM and CDR2 ANQGSEA. The CDR3 covers 12 residues. CDR3 in amino acids: CAAGQGTGELFF. Here the CDR3 DNA reads TGCGCGGCCGGACAGGGGACCGGGGAGCTGTTTTTT.

The chain couples TRBV5-1 to TRBJ2-1; 7 nucleotides agree with TRBD1. Per the germline V gene, CDR1 is SGHRS and CDR2 is YFSETQ. J gave up 3 bases and V 4 bases, and 4 bases lay outside the gene matches. This CDR3 spans 14 amino acids. CDR3 nucleotides: TGCGCCAGCAGCCCGGACAGGATCTACAATGAGCAGTTCTTC. Translating gives CASSPDRIYNEQFF. The full variable domain, in which reference TRBV5-1 and TRBJ2-1 provide the parts outside the CDR3, is KAGVTQTPRYLIKTRGQQVTLSCSPISGHRSVSWYQQTPGQGLQFLFEYFSETQRNKGNFPGRFSGRQFSNSRSEMNVSTLELGDSALYLCASSPDRIYNEQFFGPGTRLTVL.

The V and J genes are TRBV4-1 and TRBJ2-6; D is uncertain. This CDR3 contains 16 residues. The ends were cut back, 0 bases at V and 3 bases at J, with 9 bases in the middle. The V gene's germline CDR1 is MGHRA and CDR2 YSYEKL. The CDR3 sequence is CASSQDRVGGANVLTF. CDR3 sequence (DNA): TGCGCCAGCAGCCAAGATCGGGTGGGTGGGGCCAACGTCCTGACTTTC.

The chain employs TRBV3-1 (or the pseudogene TRBV3-2) and TRBJ2-5, with TRBD2 matching over 8 bases. The CDR3 is made up of 13 amino acids. The junction had 6 bases not matched to a gene; V was cut back by 9 bases and J by 3 bases. Germline V lookup: CDR1 LGHDT, CDR2 YNNKEL (reference sequence). CDR3 sequence reads: CASGSGGEETQYF. For the CDR3, the DNA is TGTGCCAGTGGGTCGGGGGGGGAAGAGACCCAGTACTTC.

The genes are TRBV2 and TRBJ1-1; perhaps TRBD1 as D (6 bases). Germline V gene sequence: CDR1 SNHLY, CDR2 FYNNEI. Trimming took off 7 bases at V and 10 bases at J, with 25 bases between the two ends. The CDR3 spans 15 residues. The CDR3 spells CASTERSGMGAIAFF. DNA of the CDR3: TGTGCCAGCACCGAAAGGTCGGGGATGGGGGCAATAGCTTTCTTT. Supplemented by reference TRBV2 and TRBJ1-1, the full variable domain reads EPEVTQTPSHQVTQMGQEVILRCVPISNHLYFYWYRQILGQKVEFLVSFYNNEISEKSEIFDDQFSVERPDGSNFTLKIRSTKLEDSAMYFCASTERSGMGAIAFFGQGTRLTVV.

V gene TRBV2 combines with J gene TRBJ2-1, with D hard to call. Germline CDR1 reads SNHLY; CDR2 reads FYNNEI. The CDR3 sequence is 14 residues long. Trimming removed 6 bases from V and 7 bases from J, with 16 bases in between. CDR3 sequence (DNA): TGTGCCAGCAGCTACATTACCGACGGGAATGAGCAGTTCTTC. Its translation is CASSYITDGNEQFF.

V usage is TRBV28 and J usage is TRBJ1-2, with D uncertain. Germline V gene lookup returns CDR1 MDHEN and CDR2 SYDVKM. The germline V and J ends were trimmed by 5 bases and 8 bases, with 18 bases remaining between them. CDR3 length equals 14 residues. CDR3 DNA sequence: TGTGCCAGCAGTGCGGGAGATAGTGTAGGGGGCTACACCTTC. It encodes CASSAGDSVGGYTF.

V usage is TRBV15 and J usage is TRBJ2-6; D not certain. This CDR3 is built from 17 residues. Trimming removed 0 bases from V and 0 bases from J, with 9 bases in between. CDR1 and CDR2 from the germline V gene are LNHNV and YYDKDF (reference sequence). The CDR3 DNA reads as TGTGCCACCAGCAGAGAGGTTCGGGTCTCTGGGGCCAACGTCCTGACTTTC. It is translated as CATSREVRVSGANVLTF. Using reference TRBV15 and TRBJ2-6 for the parts outside the CDR3, the full variable domain is DAMVIQNPRYQVTQFGKPVTLSCSQTLNHNVMYWYQQKSSQAPKLLFHYYDKDFNNEADTPDNFQSRRPNTSFCFLDIRSPGLGDTAMYLCATSREVRVSGANVLTFGAGSRLTVL.

The genes are TRBV2 and TRBJ2-3, with 9 bases fitting TRBD2. Losses at the gene ends were 3 bases for V and 0 bases for J; bases not matched to a gene: 1. Germline V gene lookup returns CDR1 SNHLY and CDR2 FYNNEI. The CDR3 sequence is 15 residues long. In DNA, the CDR3 is TGTGCCAGCAGTGAGACTAGCGGAAGCACAGATACGCAGTATTTT. Protein: CASSETSGSTDTQYF.

V is TRBV19 and J is TRBJ2-3; D possibly corresponds to TRBD2 (6 bases). Trimming cost V 3 bases and J 2 bases, with 27 bases left between them. The V gene's germline CDR1 is LNHDA and CDR2 SQIVND (reference sequence). The CDR3 consists of 20 residues. The CDR3 here is CASSMDPPAMRRGFTDTQYF. The CDR3 coding sequence is TGTGCCAGTAGTATGGATCCCCCTGCTATGCGGAGGGGTTTCACAGATACGCAGTATTTT.

A few counts support this clone. The V and J genes are TRBV5-1 and TRBJ2-7; TRBD1 matches 8 bases. CDR3 size: 15 residues. Germline V gene sequence: CDR1 SGHRS, CDR2 YFSETQ. After removal of 2 bases from V and 2 bases from J, the junction contained 6 bases not matched to a gene. The CDR3 protein is CASSLWTGTPYEQYF. The CDR3 DNA reads as TGCGCCAGCAGCTTATGGACAGGGACTCCCTACGAGCAGTACTTC.

This clone showed up just once. The J gene is TRBJ2-1, the V gene TRBV9; 8 bases match TRBD2. V dropped 0 bases and J dropped 6; count of bases not matched to a gene: 2. This CDR3 contains 14 residues. Germline lookup yields CDR1 SGDLS and CDR2 YYNGEE. The CDR3 nucleotides are TGTGCCAGCAGCGTAGCGGGAGGGCCCAATGAGCAGTTCTTC. Translation gives CASSVAGGPNEQFF. Full variable domain (outside the CDR3, taken from reference TRBV9 and TRBJ2-1): DSGVTQTPKHLITATGQRVTLRCSPRSGDLSVYWYQQSLDQGLQFLIQYYNGEERAKGNILERFSAQQFPDLHSELNLSSLELGDSALYFCASSVAGGPNEQFFGPGTRLTVL.

V gene TRBV5-5 combines with J gene TRBJ1-1; 9 bases align to TRBD1. The CDR3 has 15 amino acids. Germline trimming cut 5 bases from V and 4 bases from J; bases unmatched to any gene: 9. Germline values: CDR1 SGHKS, CDR2 YYEKEE (reference sequence). The CDR3 sequence: CASRGTGLMSTEAFF. Written as DNA, the CDR3 is TGTGCCAGCAGGGGGACAGGGTTGATGAGCACTGAAGCTTTCTTT.

This clone has only a few counts. The CDR3 DNA reads as TGCGCCAGCAGCCAAGAACCCCGGGACCACCAGTGGGGGGGTACGCAGTATTTT. The encoded protein is CASSQEPRDHQWGGTQYF. V and J are TRBV4-1 and TRBJ2-3, with 7 bases that match TRBD2. The CDR3 is 18 amino acids. V gave up 0 bases and J gave up 8 bases; unmatched junction bases: 17. Germline CDR1 reads MGHRA; CDR2 reads YSYEKL.

The sample holds one count of this clone. This chain connects TRBV7-9 to TRBJ1-2, with 11 bases identical to TRBD1. Germline CDR1 and CDR2: SEHNR and FQNEAQ (reference sequence). The CDR3 runs to 14 residues. V trimming: 5 bases; J trimming: 7 bases; junction bases outside the gene matches: 6. CDR3 bases: TGTGCCAGCAGCGAAGCCGGGACAGGGGGTGGCTACACCTTC. This sequence encodes CASSEAGTGGGYTF.

The chain links TRBV13 to TRBJ2-2; the match to TRBD2 covers 14 bases. This CDR3 is built from 20 residues. Germline V gives CDR1 PRHDT, CDR2 FYEKMQ (reference sequence). Unmatched junction bases numbered 7, after V lost 1 base and J lost 0 bases. CDR3 bases: TGTGCCAGCAGCTTAGTGTACGGGACTAGCGGGGGCACGAACACCGGGGAGCTGTTTTTT. The encoded protein is CASSLVYGTSGGTNTGELFF.

CDR3 protein: CASGTAPGNTIYF. The DNA for the CDR3 is TGTGCCAGCGGGACAGCTCCTGGAAACACCATATATTTT. This rearrangement joins TRBV5-8 to TRBJ1-3, with 7 bases lining up with TRBD1. Germline CDR1 is SGHTS and CDR2 is YDEGEE. The CDR3 is 13 amino acids. V shed 7 bases, J shed 2 bases, and the junction held 3 bases outside the gene matches.

The chain carries TRBV27 and TRBJ1-6; 9 bases match TRBD1. Trimming cost V 4 bases and J 10 bases; bases outside gene matches: 8. The germline CDR1 and CDR2 sequences are MNHEY and SMNVEV (reference sequence). The CDR3 is 15 residues long. The CDR3, as DNA: TGTGCCAGCAGTTCCCCGACAGGGGGGGGGTCACCCCTCCACTTT. Translation gives CASSSPTGGGSPLHF.

V and J are TRBV7-3 and TRBJ1-2; the match to TRBD1 covers 9 bases. The CDR3 has 19 residues. CDR1 is SGHTA, CDR2 FQGTGA, per germline. The J segment lost 8 bases and the V segment lost 3 bases, leaving 22 bases of the junction unmatched. CDR3: CASSFPNTSGQGKFEGYTF. The CDR3 bases are TGTGCCAGCAGCTTCCCCAACACCTCCGGACAGGGGAAATTCGAAGGCTACACCTTC.

V usage is TRBV4-1 and J usage is TRBJ2-1; 9 bases line up with TRBD1. CDR1 and CDR2 (germline): MGHRA, YSYEKL. With 4 bases clipped from V and 5 bases from J, the junction kept 6 bases outside the gene matches. The CDR3 extends over 15 amino acids. The CDR3 nucleotides are TGCGCCAGCAGCCGAGGGACAGGGAGAAACAATGAGCAGTTCTTC. It yields the protein CASSRGTGRNNEQFF.

The genes are TRBV11-3 and TRBJ2-7; 12 bases are a match to TRBD2. Trimming at V came to 1 base and at J to 6 bases, leaving 1 base not matched to a gene. Looked up from germline, CDR1 is SGHNT and CDR2 is YENEEA. There are 14 residues in the CDR3. CDR3 sequence (DNA): TGTGCCAGCAGCTTAGGACTAGCGGGAGCCGAGCAGTACTTC. It yields the protein CASSLGLAGAEQYF.

The chain employs TRBV10-3 and TRBJ2-5, with TRBD2 as a possible D gene (6 bases). V was cut by 0 bases and J by 1 base, with 15 bases left in between. Germline V lookup: CDR1 ENHRY, CDR2 SYGVKD. The CDR3 has 17 amino acids. The CDR3 region is CAISESTAGQSQETQYF. The CDR3 DNA follows: TGTGCCATCAGTGAGTCGACGGCGGGGCAATCCCAAGAGACCCAGTACTTC.

This clone was detected only once. The chain employs TRBV9 and TRBJ2-3; 9 nucleotides line up with TRBD2. The CDR3 loop spans 14 amino acids. The J segment lost 0 bases and the V segment lost 5 bases, leaving 1 base of the junction unmatched. Germline CDR1 SGDLS, CDR2 YYNGEE. DNA for the CDR3: TGTGCCAGCAGTCTAGCGGGAAGCACAGATACGCAGTATTTT. Its protein is CASSLAGSTDTQYF. Supplemented by reference TRBV9 and TRBJ2-3, the full variable domain reads DSGVTQTPKHLITATGQRVTLRCSPRSGDLSVYWYQQSLDQGLQFLIQYYNGEERAKGNILERFSAQQFPDLHSELNLSSLELGDSALYFCASSLAGSTDTQYFGPGTRLTVL.

The V call is TRBV28, the J call TRBJ1-1; the D is unclear. Germline CDR1 and CDR2: MDHEN and SYDVKM. The CDR3 is 15 amino acids. The V end lost 3 bases, the J end lost 1 base, and 12 bases lay between the germline ends. As DNA, the CDR3 is TGTGCCAGCAGTTTCCCCGCGGAGGAGAACACTGAAGCTTTCTTT. It yields the protein CASSFPAEENTEAFF. Looking up the rest from reference TRBV28 and TRBJ1-1 gives the full variable domain: DVKVTQSSRYLVKRTGEKVFLECVQDMDHENMFWYRQDPGLGLRLIYFSYDVKMKEKGDIPEGYSVSREKKERFSLILESASTNQTSMYLCASSFPAEENTEAFFGQGTRLTVV.

This chain links TRBV29-1 with TRBJ1-1; a possible D gene is TRBD1 (6 bases). The CDR3 spans 13 residues. Per germline, CDR1 SQVTM and CDR2 ANQGSEA. Trimming took off 6 bases at V and 0 bases at J, with 11 bases between the two ends. CDR3 DNA sequence: TGCAGCGTGGACAGACTGATGAACACTGAAGCTTTCTTT. It codes for CSVDRLMNTEAFF.